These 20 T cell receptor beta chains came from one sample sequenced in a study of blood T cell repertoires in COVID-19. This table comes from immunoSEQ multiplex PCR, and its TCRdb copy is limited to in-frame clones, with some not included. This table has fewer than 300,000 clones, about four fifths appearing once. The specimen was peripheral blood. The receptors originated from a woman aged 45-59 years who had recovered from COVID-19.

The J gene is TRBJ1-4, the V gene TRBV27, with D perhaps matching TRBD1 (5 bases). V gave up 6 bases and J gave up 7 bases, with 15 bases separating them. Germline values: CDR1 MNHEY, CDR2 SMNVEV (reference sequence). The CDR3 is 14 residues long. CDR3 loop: CASRPSGEGEKLFF. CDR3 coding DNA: TGTGCCAGCAGACCGTCGGGGGAGGGTGAAAAACTGTTTTTT.

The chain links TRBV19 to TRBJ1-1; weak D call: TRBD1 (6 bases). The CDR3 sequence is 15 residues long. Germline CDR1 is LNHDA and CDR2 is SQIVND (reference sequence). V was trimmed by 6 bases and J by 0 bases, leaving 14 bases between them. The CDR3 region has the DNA TGTGCCAGTAGGTTTTGGACAGCCGTGAACACTGAAGCTTTCTTT. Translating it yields CASRFWTAVNTEAFF.

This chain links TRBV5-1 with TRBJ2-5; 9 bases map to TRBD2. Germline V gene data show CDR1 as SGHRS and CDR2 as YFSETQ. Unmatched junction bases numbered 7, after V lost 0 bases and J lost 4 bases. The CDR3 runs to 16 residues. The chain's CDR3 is CASSLVAGGPRETQYF. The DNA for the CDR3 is TGCGCCAGCAGCTTGGTCGCGGGGGGGCCGCGAGAGACCCAGTACTTC.

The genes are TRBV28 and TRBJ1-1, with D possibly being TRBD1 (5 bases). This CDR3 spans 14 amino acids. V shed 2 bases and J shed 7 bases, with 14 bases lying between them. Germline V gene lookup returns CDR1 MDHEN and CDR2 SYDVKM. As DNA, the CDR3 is TGTGCCAGCAGTTTAGTGGGGGGGTCCAGTGAAGCTTTCTTT. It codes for CASSLVGGSSEAFF.

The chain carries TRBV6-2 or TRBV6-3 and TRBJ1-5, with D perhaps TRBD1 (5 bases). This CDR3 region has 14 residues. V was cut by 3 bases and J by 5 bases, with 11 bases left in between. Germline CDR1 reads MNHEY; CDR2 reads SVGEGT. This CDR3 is CASSYGGGDQPQHF. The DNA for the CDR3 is TGTGCCAGCAGTTATGGAGGAGGGGATCAGCCCCAGCATTTT.

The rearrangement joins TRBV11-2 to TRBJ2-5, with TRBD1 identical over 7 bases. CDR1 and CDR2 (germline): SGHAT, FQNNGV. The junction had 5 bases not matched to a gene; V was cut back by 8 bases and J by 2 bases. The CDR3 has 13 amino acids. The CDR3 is CASYPGGQETQYF. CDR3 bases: TGTGCCAGCTACCCAGGGGGTCAAGAGACCCAGTACTTC.

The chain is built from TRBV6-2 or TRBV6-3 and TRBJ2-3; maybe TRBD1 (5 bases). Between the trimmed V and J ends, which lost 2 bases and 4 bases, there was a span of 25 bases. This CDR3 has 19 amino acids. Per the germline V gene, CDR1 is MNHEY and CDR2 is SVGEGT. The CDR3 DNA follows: TGTGCCAGCAGTTACAACTATGGGGCCAGGGCCGATCGATCAGATACGCAGTATTTT. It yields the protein CASSYNYGARADRSDTQYF.

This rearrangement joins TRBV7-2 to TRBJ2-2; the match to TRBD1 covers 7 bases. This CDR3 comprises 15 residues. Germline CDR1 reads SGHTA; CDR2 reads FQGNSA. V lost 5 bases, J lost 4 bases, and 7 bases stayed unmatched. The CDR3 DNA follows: TGTGCCAGCAGCAAGACAGGGCCGGGCACCGGGGAGCTGTTTTTT. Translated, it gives CASSKTGPGTGELFF.

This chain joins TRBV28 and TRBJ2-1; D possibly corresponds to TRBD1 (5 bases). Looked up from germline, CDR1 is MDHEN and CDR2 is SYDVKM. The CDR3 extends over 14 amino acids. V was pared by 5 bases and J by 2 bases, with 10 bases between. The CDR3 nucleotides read TGTGCCAGCAGTCCCGTACAGGCCTACAATGAGCAGTTCTTC. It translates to CASSPVQAYNEQFF.

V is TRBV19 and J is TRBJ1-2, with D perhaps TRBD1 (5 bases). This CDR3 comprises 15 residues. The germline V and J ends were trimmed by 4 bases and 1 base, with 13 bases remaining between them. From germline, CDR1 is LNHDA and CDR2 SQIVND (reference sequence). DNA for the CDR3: TGTGCCAGTAGTAGCACGGGCGGGGGTAACTATGGCTACACCTTC. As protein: CASSSTGGGNYGYTF. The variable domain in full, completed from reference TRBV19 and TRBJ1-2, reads DGGITQSPKYLFRKEGQNVTLSCEQNLNHDAMYWYRQDPGQGLRLIYYSQIVNDFQKGDIAEGYSVSREKKESFPLTVTSAQKNPTAFYLCASSSTGGGNYGYTFGSGTRLTVV.

The DNA for the CDR3 is TGCAGCGTTGGGGACAATTCTGAAGCTTTCTTT. Translated, it gives CSVGDNSEAFF. The genes are TRBV29-1 and TRBJ1-1, with a possible D match to TRBD1 (6 bases). V shed 4 bases and J shed 6 bases, with 9 bases lying between them. The V gene's germline CDR1 is SQVTM and CDR2 ANQGSEA. The CDR3 runs 11 residues.

The CDR3 region has the DNA TGTGCCAGTAGTATAGGCCTAGCCGGAACCTACGAGCAGTACTTC. Encoded protein: CASSIGLAGTYEQYF. The chain uses TRBV19 and TRBJ2-7; a weak D match, TRBD2 (5 bases). CDR1 and CDR2 from the germline V gene are LNHDA and SQIVND (reference sequence). V gave up 1 base and J gave up 2 bases, with 12 bases separating them. The CDR3 contains 15 residues.

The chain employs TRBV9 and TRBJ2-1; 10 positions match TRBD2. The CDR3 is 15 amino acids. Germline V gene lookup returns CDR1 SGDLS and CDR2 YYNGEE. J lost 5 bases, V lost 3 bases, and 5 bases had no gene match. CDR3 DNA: TGTGCCAGCAGCGCCTTAGCGGGAGGCCACAATGAGCAGTTCTTC. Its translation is CASSALAGGHNEQFF.

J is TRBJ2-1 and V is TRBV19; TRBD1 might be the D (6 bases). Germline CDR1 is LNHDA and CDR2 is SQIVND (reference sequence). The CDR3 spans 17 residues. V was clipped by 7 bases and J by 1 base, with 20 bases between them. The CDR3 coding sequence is TGTGCCAGTAAAATTTTTCGGCAGGGGTTATCCTACAATGAGCAGTTCTTC. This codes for CASKIFRQGLSYNEQFF. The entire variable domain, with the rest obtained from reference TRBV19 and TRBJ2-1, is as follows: DGGITQSPKYLFRKEGQNVTLSCEQNLNHDAMYWYRQDPGQGLRLIYYSQIVNDFQKGDIAEGYSVSREKKESFPLTVTSAQKNPTAFYLCASKIFRQGLSYNEQFFGPGTRLTVL.

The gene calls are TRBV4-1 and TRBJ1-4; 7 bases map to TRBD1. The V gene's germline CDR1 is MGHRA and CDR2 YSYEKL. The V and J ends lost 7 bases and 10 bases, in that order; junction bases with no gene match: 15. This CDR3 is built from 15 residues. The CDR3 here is CASIRNLNRGGKLFF. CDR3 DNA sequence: TGCGCCAGCATACGAAACCTTAACAGGGGAGGAAAACTGTTTTTT.

The CDR3 nucleotides are TGCAGCGTTCGGAAAGACGGGTACACTGAAGCTTTCTTT. Protein sequence: CSVRKDGYTEAFF. The gene calls are TRBV29-1 and TRBJ1-1; D unresolved. The CDR3 runs 13 residues. Between the trimmed V and J ends, which lost 5 bases and 3 bases, there was a span of 13 bases. The germline V gene encodes CDR1 SQVTM and CDR2 ANQGSEA.

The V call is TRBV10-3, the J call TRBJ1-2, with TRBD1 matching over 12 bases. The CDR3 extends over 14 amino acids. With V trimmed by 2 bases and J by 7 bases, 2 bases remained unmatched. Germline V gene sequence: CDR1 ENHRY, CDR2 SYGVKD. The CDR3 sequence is CAISEGGQGAGYTF. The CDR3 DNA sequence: TGTGCCATCAGTGAGGGGGGACAGGGGGCTGGCTACACCTTC.

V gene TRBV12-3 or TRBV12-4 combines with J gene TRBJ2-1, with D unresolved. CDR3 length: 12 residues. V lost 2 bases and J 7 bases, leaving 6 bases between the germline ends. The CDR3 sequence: CASSLLLNEQFF. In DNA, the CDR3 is TGTGCCAGCAGTTTACTCCTGAATGAGCAGTTCTTC.

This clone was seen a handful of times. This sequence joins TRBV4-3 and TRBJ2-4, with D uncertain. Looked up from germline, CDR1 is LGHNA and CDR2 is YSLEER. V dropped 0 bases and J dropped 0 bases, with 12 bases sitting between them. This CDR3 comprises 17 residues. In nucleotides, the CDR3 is TGCGCCAGCAGCCAAGATCTCATGGCGGCAGCCAAAAACATTCAGTACTTC. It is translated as CASSQDLMAAAKNIQYF.

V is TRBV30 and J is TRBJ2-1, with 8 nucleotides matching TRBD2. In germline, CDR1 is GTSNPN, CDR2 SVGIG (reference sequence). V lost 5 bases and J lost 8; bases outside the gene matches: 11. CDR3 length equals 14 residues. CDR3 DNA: TGTGCCTGGGAACTTGGCGGGGGGTTAGATGAGCAGTTCTTC. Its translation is CAWELGGGLDEQFF.